The text below deals with one T cell receptor (beta chain). The primer mix had 60 Vbeta and 13 Jbeta primers. TCRdb's copy holds only in-frame clones and misses some; the assay was immunoSEQ multiplex PCR. The repertoire holds around 150,000 clones, 70% to 90% seen once, with 7.5% to 10% in the top ten. Trimming took off 3 bases at V and 6 bases at J, with 12 bases between the two ends. Germline V CDR1 and CDR2: SGDLS, YYNGEE. CDR3 length equals 14 residues. This sample is part of a study of cytomegalovirus exposure and HLA in healthy donors. This clonotype was obtained from a young man in good health and CMV-seropositive. Specimen: PBMCs. This chain connects TRBV9 to TRBJ1-4; TRBD1 is a possible D gene (5 bases). The CDR3 DNA follows: TGTGCCAGCAGCGCAGGGATTTCCGATGAAAAACTGTTTTTT. This sequence encodes CASSAGISDEKLFF.